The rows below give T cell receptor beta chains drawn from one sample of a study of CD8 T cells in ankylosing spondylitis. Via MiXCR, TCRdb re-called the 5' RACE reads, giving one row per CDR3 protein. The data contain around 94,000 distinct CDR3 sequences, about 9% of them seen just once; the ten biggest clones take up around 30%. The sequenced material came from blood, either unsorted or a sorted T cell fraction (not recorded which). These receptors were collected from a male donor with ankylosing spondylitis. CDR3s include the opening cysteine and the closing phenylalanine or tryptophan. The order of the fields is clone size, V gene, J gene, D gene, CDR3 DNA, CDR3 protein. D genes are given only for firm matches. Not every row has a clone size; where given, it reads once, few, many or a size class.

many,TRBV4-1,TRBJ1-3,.,TGCGCCAGCAGCCAAGTGGGTTACGGAAACACCATATATTTT,CASSQVGYGNTIYF
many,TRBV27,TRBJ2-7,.,TGTGCCAGCAGTATCGGAGCAACCACCCCCCGGGAGCAGTACTTC,CASSIGATTPREQYF
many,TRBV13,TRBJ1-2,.,TGTGCCAGCAGCTCCCGGGGGGTCCAGGGTATCTATGGCTACACCTTC,CASSSRGVQGIYGYTF
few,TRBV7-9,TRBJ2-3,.,TGTGCCAGCACCCATGCAGGGGTCACCTTAGATACGCAGTATTTT,CASTHAGVTLDTQYF
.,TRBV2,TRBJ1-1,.,TGTGCCAGCAGGGGCATTAGCACTGAAGCTTTCTTT,CASRGISTEAFF
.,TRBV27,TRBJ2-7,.,TGTGCCAGCGGGTACGGGGATGGCGAGGGAGAGCAGTACTTC,CASGYGDGEGEQYF
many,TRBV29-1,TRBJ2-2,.,TGCAGCGTTGATACCCGGGGACTGGGGGGGGAGCTGTTTTTT,CSVDTRGLGGELFF
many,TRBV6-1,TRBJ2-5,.,TGTGCCTCGAACCAAGGGGTTTTACAAGAGACCCAGTACTTC,CASNQGVLQETQYF
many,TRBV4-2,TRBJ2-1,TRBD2,TGTGCCAGCAGCCATGATCCCGGGACTAAAAACAATGAGCAGTTCTTC,CASSHDPGTKNNEQFF
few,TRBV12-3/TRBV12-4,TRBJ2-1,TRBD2,TGTGCCAGCAGTTCGACTAGCGGGAGTGCAAATGAGCAGTTCTTC,CASSSTSGSANEQFF
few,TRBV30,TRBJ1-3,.,TGTGCCTGCCCCGGGGTCCCTGGAAACACCATATATTTT,CACPGVPGNTIYF
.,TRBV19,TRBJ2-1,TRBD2,TGTGCCAGTAGTCTTCCACTAGCGGGAGGGCCCTCAATAGATGAGCAGTTCTTC,CASSLPLAGGPSIDEQFF
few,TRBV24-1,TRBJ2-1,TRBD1,TGTGCCACCAGTGATTTGCCAGGGGGCCCGCAGTTCTTC,CATSDLPGGPQFF
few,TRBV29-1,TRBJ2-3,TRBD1,TGCAGCGTTGACTCCGACAGGGACACAGATACGCAGTATTTT,CSVDSDRDTDTQYF
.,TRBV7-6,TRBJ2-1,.,TGTGCCAGCAGCTTGGTGGCAGCTCACAATGAGCAGTTCTTC,CASSLVAAHNEQFF
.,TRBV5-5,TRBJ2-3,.,TGTGCCAGCAGCTACGGCCCAGCGGGCACAGATACGCAGTATTTT,CASSYGPAGTDTQYF
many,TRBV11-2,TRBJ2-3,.,TGTGCCAGCAGCTTGGACACAGATACGCAGTATTTT,CASSLDTDTQYF
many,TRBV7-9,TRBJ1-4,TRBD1,TGTGCCAGCAGCGCCGCAAGGGGGCTTGAGGAAAAACTGTTTTTT,CASSAARGLEEKLFF
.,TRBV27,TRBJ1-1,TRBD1,TGTGCCAGCAGTTCCGGGACAGGGGGCGCGGAAGAAGCTTTCTTT,CASSSGTGGAEEAFF
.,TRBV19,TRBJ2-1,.,TGTGCCAGTAGTATTATCGGGAGTTCTAATGAGCAGTTCTTC,CASSIIGSSNEQFF
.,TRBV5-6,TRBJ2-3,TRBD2,TGTGCCAGCAGCTTGATAGGAGGGACTAGCGGGAGGGCCGGCACAGATACGCAGTATTTT,CASSLIGGTSGRAGTDTQYF
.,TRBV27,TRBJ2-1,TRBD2,TGTGCCGGCAGTTCCCCAACTAGCGGGAGGGCCGGGGAGCAGTTCTTC,CAGSSPTSGRAGEQFF
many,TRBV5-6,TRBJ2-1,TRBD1,TGTGCCAGCAGCTCCATAGGACAGGGCCGTATCTCTGAGCAGTTCTTC,CASSSIGQGRISEQFF
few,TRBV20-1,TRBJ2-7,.,TGCAGTGCTAGAGAGCGGGCGGGGTACGAGCAGTACTTC,CSARERAGYEQYF
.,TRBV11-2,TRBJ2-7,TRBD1,TGTGCCAGCAGCCCTAAGGGGGGACAGGGCTCCTACGAGCAGTACTTC,CASSPKGGQGSYEQYF
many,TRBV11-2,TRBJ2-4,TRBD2,TGTGCCAGCAGCTCGGGACTAGCCGACATTCAGTACTTC,CASSSGLADIQYF
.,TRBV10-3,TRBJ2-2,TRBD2,TGTGCCATCAGCCCTGCGGGTACTAGCGGGGTTAACACCGGGGAGCTGTTTTTT,CAISPAGTSGVNTGELFF
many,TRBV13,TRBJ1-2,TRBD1,TGTGCCAGCAGCTTGGACAGGCAACCCTATGGCTACACCTTC,CASSLDRQPYGYTF
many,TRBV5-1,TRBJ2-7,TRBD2,TGCGCCAGCAGCCAGAAAGCGGGAGTAAGGTACGAGCAGTACTTC,CASSQKAGVRYEQYF
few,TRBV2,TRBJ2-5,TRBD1,TGTGCCAGCAGTGAAACCGGGACAGGGGGCGGTTTAGTGGAGACCCAGTACTTC,CASSETGTGGGLVETQYF
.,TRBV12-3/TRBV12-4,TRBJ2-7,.,TGTGCCAGCAGTTTCGGCAGTACCTACGAGCAGTACTTC,CASSFGSTYEQYF
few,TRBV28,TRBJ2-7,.,TGTGCCAGCAGTTCCCCGGGAGCAAACTACGAGCAGTACTTC,CASSSPGANYEQYF
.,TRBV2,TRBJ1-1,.,TGTGCCAGCACCCCGGACACGCTACCGAACACTGAAGCTTTCTTT,CASTPDTLPNTEAFF
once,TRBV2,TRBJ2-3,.,TGTGCCAGCGATAAGATCGTCCTTACGCAGTATTTT,CASDKIVLTQYF
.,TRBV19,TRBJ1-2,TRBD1,TGTGCCAGTAGTCTGACAGGGGACTCTAACTATGGCTACACCTTC,CASSLTGDSNYGYTF
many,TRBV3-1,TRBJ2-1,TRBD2,TGTGCCAGCAGCCCGGGACTAGCTTTTGACTCCTACAATGAGCAGTTCTTC,CASSPGLAFDSYNEQFF
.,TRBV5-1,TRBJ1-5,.,TGCGCCGCGGGTACTATCTCCCCCACTTATAGCAATCAGCCCCAGCATTTT,CAAGTISPTYSNQPQHF
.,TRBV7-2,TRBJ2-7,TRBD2,TGTGCCAGCAGCTTAGGGGGCGGAGGACTAGTGGGGAACGAGCAGTACTTC,CASSLGGGGLVGNEQYF
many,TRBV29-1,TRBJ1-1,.,TGCAGCGTCGACGGACAGATGAACACTGAAGCTTTCTTT,CSVDGQMNTEAFF
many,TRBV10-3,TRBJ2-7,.,TGTGCCATCAGTACCTTTCAGGGGATCAGCTACGAGCAGTACTTC,CAISTFQGISYEQYF
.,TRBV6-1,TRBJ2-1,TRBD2,TGTGCCAGCAGTGAAACTAGCGGGGGGCTGGGGGAGCAGTTCTTC,CASSETSGGLGEQFF
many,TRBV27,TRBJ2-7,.,TGTGCCAGCAGCCCAGGGGTCGGCTCCTACGAGCAGTACTTC,CASSPGVGSYEQYF
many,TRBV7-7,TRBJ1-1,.,TGTGCCAGCAGCCTCCAGGCGAACACTGAAGCTTTCTTT,CASSLQANTEAFF
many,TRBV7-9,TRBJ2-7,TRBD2,TGTGCCAGCAGCTTGGGACTAGCGGGTTCCTACGAGCAGTACTTC,CASSLGLAGSYEQYF
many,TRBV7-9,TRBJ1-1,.,TGTGCCAGCAGCTTAGCGCAGTCATTTGAAGCTTTCTTT,CASSLAQSFEAFF
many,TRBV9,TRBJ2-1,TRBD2,TGTGCCAGCAGCGTAGCATCGGGGGGGTACTACAATGAGCAGTTCTTC,CASSVASGGYYNEQFF
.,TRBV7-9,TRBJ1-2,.,TGTGCCAGCAGCGACGGGGCTGCCTATGGCTACACCTTC,CASSDGAAYGYTF
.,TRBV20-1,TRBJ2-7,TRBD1,TGCAGTGCTAGAGATCTGGGACAGGGGTCCTACGAGCAGTACTTC,CSARDLGQGSYEQYF
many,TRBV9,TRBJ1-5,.,TGTGCCAGCAGCGCAGACGGCCGCAATCAGCCCCAGCATTTT,CASSADGRNQPQHF
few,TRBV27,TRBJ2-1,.,TGTGCCAGCAGTTCCCCTAGGGGGTGGGAGCAGTTCTTC,CASSSPRGWEQFF
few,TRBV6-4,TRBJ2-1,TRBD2,TGTGCCAGCAGTGACGTAGCGGGAGGAGGGAATGAGCAGTTCTTC,CASSDVAGGGNEQFF
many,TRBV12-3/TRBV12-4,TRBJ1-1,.,TGTGCCAGCAGGGAAGGGTCCACTGAAGCTTTCTTT,CASREGSTEAFF
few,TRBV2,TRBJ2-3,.,TGTGCCAGCAGTTCCCTAGCGATAGATACGCAGTATTTT,CASSSLAIDTQYF
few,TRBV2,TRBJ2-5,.,TGTGCCATAGGTGGTTGGGGAGAAGAGACCCAGTACTTC,CAIGGWGEETQYF
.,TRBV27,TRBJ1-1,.,TGTGCCAGCAGTGACACCATCATGAACACTGAAGCTTTCTTT,CASSDTIMNTEAFF
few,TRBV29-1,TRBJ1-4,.,TGCAGCGTGGGGGAAAGGACAGAGGATGAAAAACTGTTTTTT,CSVGERTEDEKLFF
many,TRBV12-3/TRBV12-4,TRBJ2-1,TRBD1,TGTGCCAGCAGTGACAGGGGTTCCTACAATGAGCAGTTCTTC,CASSDRGSYNEQFF
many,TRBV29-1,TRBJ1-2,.,TGCAGCGTTGAGAGGTCGGCCGCAGGGCTGGATGGCTACACCTTC,CSVERSAAGLDGYTF
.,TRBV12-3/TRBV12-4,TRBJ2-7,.,TGTGCCAGCAGTCCAGGGGGGCGGGGGTACGAGCAGTACTTC,CASSPGGRGYEQYF
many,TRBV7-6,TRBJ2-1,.,TGTGCCAGCAGCTTCGACCCTGGGATCAATGAGCAGTTCTTC,CASSFDPGINEQFF